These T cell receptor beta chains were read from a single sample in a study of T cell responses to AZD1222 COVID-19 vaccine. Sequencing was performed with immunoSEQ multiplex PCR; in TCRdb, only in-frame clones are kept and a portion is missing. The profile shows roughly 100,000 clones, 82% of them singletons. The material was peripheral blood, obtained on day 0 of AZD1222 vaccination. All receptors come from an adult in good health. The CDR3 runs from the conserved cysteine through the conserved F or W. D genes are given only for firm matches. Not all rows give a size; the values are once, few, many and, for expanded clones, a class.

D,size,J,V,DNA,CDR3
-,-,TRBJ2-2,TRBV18,TGTGCCAGCTCACCCAACCAGGGGGGCACCGGGGAGCTGTTTTTT,CASSPNQGGTGELFF
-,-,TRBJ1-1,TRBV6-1,TGTGCCAGCAGTAAAGCAGGGAACACTGAAGCTTTCTTT,CASSKAGNTEAFF
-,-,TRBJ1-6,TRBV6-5,TGTGCCAGCCACCAACGGGGTAATAATTCACCCCTCCACTTT,CASHQRGNNSPLHF
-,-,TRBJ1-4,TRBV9,TGTGCCAGCAGCGTAGCTACCCAGGGCGAACTGTTTTTT,CASSVATQGELFF
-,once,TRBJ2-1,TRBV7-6,TGTGCCAGCAGCCTAGAGCCCCCGGATGAGCAGTTCTTC,CASSLEPPDEQFF
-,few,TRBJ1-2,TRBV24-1,TGTGCCACCAGTGATCGAGGGGTCGGCTACACCTTC,CATSDRGVGYTF
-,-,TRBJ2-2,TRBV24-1,TGTGCCACCGGAGACAGAACGAACACCGGGGAGCTGTTTTTT,CATGDRTNTGELFF
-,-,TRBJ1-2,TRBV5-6,TGTGCCAGCAGCTTGGTAGGCATCGTAAACTATGGCTACACCTTC,CASSLVGIVNYGYTF
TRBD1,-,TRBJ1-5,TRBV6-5,TGTGCCAGCAGCCAGGGGGGTACTAATCAGCCCCAGCATTTT,CASSQGGTNQPQHF
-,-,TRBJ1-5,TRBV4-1,TGCGCCAGCAGCCAAGTGGCAGGCGGCCGACCCCAGCATTTT,CASSQVAGGRPQHF
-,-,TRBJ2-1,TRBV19,TGTGCCAGTAGTATCGAATTGGACAACGGTATCTACAATGAGCAGTTCTTC,CASSIELDNGIYNEQFF
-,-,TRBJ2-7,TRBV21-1,TGTGCCAGCAGAGGGGGCAGGGAGGGCGAGCAGTACTTC,CASRGGREGEQYF
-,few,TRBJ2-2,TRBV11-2,TGTGCCAGCACCCTTAATCAGGGCACCGGGGAGCTGTTTTTT,CASTLNQGTGELFF
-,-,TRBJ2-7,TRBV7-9,TGTGCCAGCAGCTCGCCTCGCGCAGGGATGGCCTACGAGCAGTACTTC,CASSSPRAGMAYEQYF
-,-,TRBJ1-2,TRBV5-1,TGCGCCAGCAGCTTGGTCACCGAAAGAGGCTACACCTTC,CASSLVTERGYTF
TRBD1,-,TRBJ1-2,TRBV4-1,TGCGCCAGCAGCCAAGGGACAGGGGGCGAGGGGTATGGCTACACCTTC,CASSQGTGGEGYGYTF
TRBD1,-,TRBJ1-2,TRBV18,TGTGCCAGCTCACCTGAGACAGGGTCGCACTATGGCTACACCTTC,CASSPETGSHYGYTF
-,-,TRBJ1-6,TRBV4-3,TGCGCCAGCAGCCAAGATTCCGTCGATTCACCCCTCCACTTT,CASSQDSVDSPLHF
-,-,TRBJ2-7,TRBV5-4,TGTGCCAGCAGCCTTTTGGGGGAACGCTACGAGCAGTACTTC,CASSLLGERYEQYF
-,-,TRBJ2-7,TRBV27,TGTGCCAGCAGTCATTGGGGCACGAGCTACGAGCAGTACTTC,CASSHWGTSYEQYF
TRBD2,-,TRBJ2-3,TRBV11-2,TGTGCCAGCAGCGCCTCGAGACCGGGACTAGCGATGGATACGCAGTATTTT,CASSASRPGLAMDTQYF
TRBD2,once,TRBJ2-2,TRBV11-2,TGTGCCAGCAGATCCTTAGCGGGGGCTCGATCCGGGGAGCTGTTTTTT,CASRSLAGARSGELFF
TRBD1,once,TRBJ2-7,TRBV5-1,TGCGCCAGCTCCCCAGGGGGCAGGCTCTACGAGCAGTACTTC,CASSPGGRLYEQYF
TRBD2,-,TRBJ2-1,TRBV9,TGTGCCAGCAGCGCGCCGCCGGGACTAGCGGGGAACAATGAGCAGTTCTTC,CASSAPPGLAGNNEQFF
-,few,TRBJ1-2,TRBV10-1,TGCGCCAGCAGGGCAGGGAAGGGGCTAAATGGCTACACCTTC,CASRAGKGLNGYTF
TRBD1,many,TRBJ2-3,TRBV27,TGTGCCAGCACCCCCTGGACAGGGAGCACAGATACGCAGTATTTT,CASTPWTGSTDTQYF
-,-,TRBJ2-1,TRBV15,-,CATSILAVVDEQFF
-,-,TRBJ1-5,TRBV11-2,TGTGCCAGCAGCCTAGGGAGGGGTAGATATCAGCCCCAGCATTTT,CASSLGRGRYQPQHF
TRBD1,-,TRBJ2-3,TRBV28,TGTGCCAGCAGTTCTTGGACAGGGGGCACAGATACGCAGTATTTT,CASSSWTGGTDTQYF
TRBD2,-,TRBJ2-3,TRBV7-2,TGTGCCAGCAGCTCCCGACTAGCGGGGGGACTCACAGATACGCAGTATTTT,CASSSRLAGGLTDTQYF
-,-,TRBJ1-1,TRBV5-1,TGCGCCAGCAGCGGTGGAGTTTCTAGCCGGATGGGCGCCACTGAAGCTTTCTTT,CASSGGVSSRMGATEAFF
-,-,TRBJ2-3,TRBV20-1,TGCAGTGCTAGTGGCAGCGGCGATACGCAGTATTTT,CSASGSGDTQYF
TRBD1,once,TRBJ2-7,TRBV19,TGTGCCAGTAGTGTAAGGGGACAGGGGTCCGAGCAGTACTTC,CASSVRGQGSEQYF
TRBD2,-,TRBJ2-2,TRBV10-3,TGTGCCACCTCATGGCGGGGTAGCGGGGGCCCGAACACCGGGGAGCTGTTTTTT,CATSWRGSGGPNTGELFF
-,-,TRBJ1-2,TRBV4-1,TGCGCCAGCAGCCACTTGAGGACAGACTATGGCTACACCTTC,CASSHLRTDYGYTF
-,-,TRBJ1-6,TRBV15,TGTGCCACCAGCCTGAGGCGGGGGGGTAATTCACCCCTCCACTTT,CATSLRRGGNSPLHF